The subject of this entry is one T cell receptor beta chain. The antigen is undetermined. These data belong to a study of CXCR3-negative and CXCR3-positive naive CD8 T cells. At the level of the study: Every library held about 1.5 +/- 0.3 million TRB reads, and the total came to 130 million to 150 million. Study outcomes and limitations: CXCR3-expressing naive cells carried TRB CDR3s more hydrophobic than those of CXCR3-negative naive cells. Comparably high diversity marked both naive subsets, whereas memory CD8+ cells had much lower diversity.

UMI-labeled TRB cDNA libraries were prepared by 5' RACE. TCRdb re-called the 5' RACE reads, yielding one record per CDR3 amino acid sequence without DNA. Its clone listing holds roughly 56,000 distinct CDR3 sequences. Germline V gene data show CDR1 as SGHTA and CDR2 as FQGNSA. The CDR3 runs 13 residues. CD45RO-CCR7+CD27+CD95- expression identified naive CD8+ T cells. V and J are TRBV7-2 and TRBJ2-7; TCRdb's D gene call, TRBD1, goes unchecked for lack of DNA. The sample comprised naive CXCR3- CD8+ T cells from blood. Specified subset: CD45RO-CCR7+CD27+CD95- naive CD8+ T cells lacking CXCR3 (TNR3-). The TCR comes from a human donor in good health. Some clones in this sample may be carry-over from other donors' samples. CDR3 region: CASSWSQGSEQYF.